Each of the 29 T cell receptor beta chains below was sequenced from the same sample in a study of molecular identifiers for immune sequencing clone quantification. TCRdb re-called the PCR reads through MiXCR, storing one row per CDR3 protein. Counted here are 85,000 to 95,000 distinct CDR3 sequences, under 20% occurring once; the ten biggest clones make up around 0.91%. The specimen sequenced was naive CD8+ T cells from blood, with Jurkat cell RNA spiked in. Subset described: FACS-sorted CD8+CD4-CCR7+CD45RA+ naive T cells. These TCRs come from a human donor in good health. Some libraries in this study had Jurkat cell RNA spiked in.

The rearrangement uses TRBV7-9 and TRBJ1-1; D not certain. The CDR3 is 15 amino acids. The germline V gene has CDR1 SEHNR and CDR2 FQNEAQ (reference sequence). Trimming cost V 4 bases and J 0 bases, with 12 bases left between them. The CDR3 nucleotides are TGTGCCAGCAGCTCCAGACAAACTATGAACACTGAAGCTTTCTTT. Amino acid sequence: CASSSRQTMNTEAFF.

This clonotype has at least ten counts. The chain joins TRBV19 to TRBJ1-2; D is unresolved. CDR3 length: 12 residues. V lost 2 bases and J 1 base, leaving 2 bases between the germline ends. Germline V gene lookup returns CDR1 LNHDA and CDR2 SQIVND (reference sequence). CDR3 amino acids: CASSINNYGYTF. The CDR3 DNA is TGTGCCAGTAGTATAAATAACTATGGCTACACCTTC.

The J gene is TRBJ1-1, the V gene TRBV5-5; D call uncertain. Germline values: CDR1 SGHKS, CDR2 YYEKEE (reference sequence). The CDR3 is made up of 15 amino acids. Trimming left V 7 bases short and J 2 bases short, with 18 bases between. CDR3 sequence reads: CASLLGSYFNTEAFF. DNA of the CDR3: TGTGCCAGCCTGCTGGGATCTTATTTTAACACTGAAGCTTTCTTT.

This clonotype showed up many times. The chain employs TRBV9 and TRBJ2-2; D is possibly TRBD1 (5 bases). The CDR3 sequence is 16 residues long. Germline V CDR1 and CDR2: SGDLS, YYNGEE. V gave up 0 bases and J gave up 3 bases, with 12 bases separating them. Here the CDR3 DNA reads TGTGCCAGCAGCGTAGAGGGCAGGGTGGACACCGGGGAGCTGTTTTTT. This encodes CASSVEGRVDTGELFF.

This clonotype has ten or more counts. The gene calls are TRBV6-5 and TRBJ1-1; 7 bases align to TRBD1. The germline gives CDR1 MNHEY, CDR2 SVGAGI. The CDR3 consists of 13 residues. V trimming: 9 bases; J trimming: 4 bases; junction bases outside the gene matches: 8. Here the CDR3 reads CASRTGISTEAFF. CDR3 bases: TGTGCCAGTAGGACAGGTATTTCCACTGAAGCTTTCTTT.

On this clonotype: A read error may be the cause here, since a much bigger clone is one base away. J is TRBJ2-3 and V is TRBV25-1; 10 positions match TRBD1. The CDR3 totals 16 residues. Germline assignment: CDR1 MGHDK and CDR2 SYGVNS. The CDR3 nucleotides are TGTGCCAGCAGTGAAGGTCTGGGACAGGGGCCAGATACGCGGTATTTT. The encoded protein is CASSEGLGQGPDTRYF.

This clonotype was counted ten times or more. The chain recombines TRBV3-1 with TRBJ2-7; D is possibly TRBD2 (5 bases). V gave up 0 bases and J gave up 0 bases, with 9 bases separating them. Per germline, CDR1 LGHDT and CDR2 YNNKEL (reference sequence). The CDR3 runs to 15 residues. CDR3: CASSQDGGDSYEQYF. Here the CDR3 DNA reads TGTGCCAGCAGCCAAGATGGAGGAGACTCCTACGAGCAGTACTTC.

The sample holds many counts of this clonotype. The V call is TRBV11-2, the J call TRBJ1-4, with D possibly TRBD1 on 6 matching bases. Germline-derived CDR1 and CDR2 are SGHAT and FQNNGV. There are 13 residues in the CDR3. The V and J ends lost 1 base and 9 bases respectively, with 9 bases between them. The CDR3 is CASSLGQEKKLFF. The CDR3 bases are TGTGCCAGCAGCTTAGGACAGGAGAAAAAACTGTTTTTT.

This clonotype was seen just once. The junction and the germline gene differ at one end; a read error may be behind it. The chain carries TRBV20-1 and TRBJ2-7; TRBD1 matches at 8 bases. Germline V gene lookup returns CDR1 DFQATT and CDR2 SNEGSKA (reference sequence). The CDR3 extends over 13 amino acids. CDR3 coding DNA: TGCAGTGCTGGAGACAGGGGATGGAACGAGCAGTACTTC. Residues: CSAGDRGWNEQYF.

At least ten counts were recorded for this clonotype. The V and J genes are TRBV14 and TRBJ2-3; D not certain. CDR1 and CDR2 from the germline V gene are SGHDN and FVKESK. The CDR3 is made up of 18 amino acids. V lost 0 bases, J lost 1 base, and 17 bases lay in between. CDR3 bases: TGTGCCAGCAGCCAAGATTCGTTGGCAACATGGGGCACAGATACGCAGTATTTT. It is translated as CASSQDSLATWGTDTQYF.

This clonotype was found a few times. This chain uses TRBV20-1 with TRBJ2-7; 9 bases line up with TRBD2. The germline V gene has CDR1 DFQATT and CDR2 SNEGSKA (reference sequence). J gave up 4 bases and V 3 bases, and 10 bases lay outside the gene matches. The CDR3 spans 15 residues. CDR3: CSASKMTSGGYEQYF. The CDR3 DNA is TGCAGTGCTAGCAAGATGACTAGCGGAGGTTACGAGCAGTACTTC.

This clonotype came up many times. J is TRBJ2-7 and V is TRBV7-2, with TRBD1 identical over 11 bases. CDR3 length: 15 amino acids. Per the germline V gene, CDR1 is SGHTA and CDR2 is FQGNSA. Trimming at V came to 1 base and at J to 4 bases, leaving 3 bases not matched to a gene. The CDR3 region is CASSLGTGGPYEQYF. The CDR3, as DNA: TGTGCCAGCAGCTTAGGGACAGGGGGCCCTTACGAGCAGTACTTC.

This clonotype was recorded many times. This rearrangement joins TRBV12-3 or TRBV12-4 to TRBJ2-3; 8 positions agree with TRBD2. The CDR3 sequence is 15 residues long. The trim removed 5 bases at V and 3 bases at J, leaving 7 bases unmatched. CDR3 bases: TGTGCCAGCAGTCCCCGGGTAGCGGGGACAGATACGCAGTATTTT. Translation: CASSPRVAGTDTQYF.

This clonotype was counted ten times or more. The rearrangement joins TRBV27 to TRBJ2-7; TRBD2 matches at 8 bases. This CDR3 has 15 amino acids. Looked up from germline, CDR1 is MNHEY and CDR2 is SMNVEV (reference sequence). Trimming took 8 bases from V and 4 from J; bases not matched to a gene: 13. CDR3 sequence reads: CASSPTGLDGYEQYF. The DNA for the CDR3 is TGTGCCAGCTCCCCAACGGGACTAGATGGGTACGAGCAGTACTTC.

There are a few counts of this clonotype. The chain links TRBV13 to TRBJ1-1; no clear D. The CDR3 spans 13 residues. Germline CDR1 reads PRHDT; CDR2 reads FYEKMQ (reference sequence). Deletions cut 4 bases from V and 0 bases from J, with 6 bases between. CDR3 sequence: CASSSAMNTEAFF. CDR3 coding DNA: TGTGCCAGCAGCTCCGCTATGAACACTGAAGCTTTCTTT.

Many counts were recorded for this clonotype. The V call is TRBV4-1, the J call TRBJ1-4, with D possibly TRBD1 on 5 matching bases. CDR1 and CDR2 from the germline V gene are MGHRA and YSYEKL. CDR3 length: 14 residues. Trimming pared 2 bases from V and 8 bases from J, leaving 12 bases between. The CDR3 spells CASSQLGGYEKLFF. For the CDR3, the DNA is TGCGCCAGCAGCCAACTCGGGGGGTACGAAAAACTGTTTTTT.

This clonotype was seen ten or more times. The chain is built from TRBV5-6 and TRBJ2-5, with D unresolved. V was clipped by 2 bases and J by 5 bases, with 4 bases between them. The CDR3 consists of 11 residues. The germline gives CDR1 SGHDT, CDR2 YYEEEE. CDR3 in amino acids: CASSLLETQYF. CDR3 in DNA: TGTGCCAGCAGCTTATTGGAGACCCAGTACTTC. Full variable domain (remainder filled in from reference TRBV5-6 and TRBJ2-5): DAGVTQSPTHLIKTRGQQVTLRCSPKSGHDTVSWYQQALGQGPQFIFQYYEEEERQRGNFPDRFSGHQFPNYSSELNVNALLLGDSALYLCASSLLETQYFGPGTRLLVL.

This clonotype was seen repeatedly, ten times or more. The chain has TRBV4-3 and TRBJ2-7, with D unclear. Germline V gene lookup returns CDR1 LGHNA and CDR2 YSLEER. V lost 1 base to trimming and J lost 1 base, with 8 bases between them. The CDR3 length is 14 residues. CDR3: CASSQGVQSYEQYF. The CDR3 DNA reads TGCGCCAGCAGCCAAGGGGTGCAGTCCTACGAGCAGTACTTC.

This clonotype was picked up many times. The chain recombines TRBV4-1 with TRBJ2-7; unclear D gene. Between the trimmed V and J ends, which lost 0 bases and 2 bases, there was a span of 11 bases. Germline-derived CDR1 and CDR2 are MGHRA and YSYEKL. The CDR3 is 15 residues long. DNA of the CDR3: TGCGCCAGCAGCCAAGATACAGTACTTACCTACGAGCAGTACTTC. Translation: CASSQDTVLTYEQYF.

Regarding this clonotype: It is likely a read error, because the conserved phenylalanine at the end of the CDR3 is missing. The rearrangement links TRBV7-9 to TRBJ2-5; no clear D. Germline CDR1 and CDR2: SEHNR and FQNEAQ (reference sequence). The CDR3 extends over 13 amino acids. V dropped 1 base and J dropped 3 bases, with 6 bases sitting between them. The CDR3 nucleotides are TGTGCCAGCAGCTTAGTGGGTAAAGAGACCCAGTACCTC. As protein: CASSLVGKETQYL.

The table lists this clonotype with many counts. The genes are TRBV6-5 and TRBJ2-1, with 9 bases fitting TRBD2. V lost 9 bases and J lost 5; bases outside the gene matches: 2. The CDR3 covers 12 residues. The germline CDR1 and CDR2 sequences are MNHEY and SVGAGI. The chain's CDR3 is CARTSGHNEQFF. DNA of the CDR3: TGTGCCAGGACTAGCGGTCACAATGAGCAGTTCTTC.

At least ten counts were recorded for this clonotype. V gene TRBV12-3 or TRBV12-4 combines with J gene TRBJ2-2; D gene unclear. V lost 3 bases, J lost 1 base, and 6 bases lay in between. The CDR3 runs 14 residues. Written as DNA, the CDR3 is TGTGCCAGCAGTTTCCAAGAGAACACCGGGGAGCTGTTTTTT. Residues: CASSFQENTGELFF.

The V gene is TRBV27, the J gene TRBJ1-5, with D hard to call. Trimming removed 10 bases from V and 4 bases from J, with 14 bases in between. CDR3 length: 13 amino acids. CDR1 is MNHEY, CDR2 SMNVEV, per germline (reference sequence). CDR3 sequence (DNA): TGTGCCACCTCCTCGGCCAGTAATCAGCCCCAGCATTTT. Amino acids: CATSSASNQPQHF.

V is TRBV4-1 and J is TRBJ1-6; 8 bases are a match to TRBD1. This CDR3 is 14 amino acids long. Germline values: CDR1 MGHRA, CDR2 YSYEKL. V lost 1 base and J lost 15; bases outside the gene matches: 8. CDR3 nucleotides: TGCGCCAGCAGCCAAGGCGACAGGGGCTCTGGCCTCCACTTT. Its translation is CASSQGDRGSGLHF.

The sample holds many counts of this clonotype. The chain recombines TRBV20-1 with TRBJ2-7; 16 positions match TRBD2. The CDR3 is 18 residues long. The ends lost 4 bases at V and 0 bases at J; junction bases unmatched: 9. CDR1 DFQATT and CDR2 SNEGSKA come from the germline V gene (reference sequence). As DNA, the CDR3 is TGCAGTGCTAAACCGCCGGGACTAGCGGGGGGGCCCTCCTACGAGCAGTACTTC. Its translation: CSAKPPGLAGGPSYEQYF.

This clonotype was counted at least ten times. The V call is TRBV5-1, the J call TRBJ2-7, with 12 bases identical to TRBD1. With 3 bases clipped from V and 4 bases from J, the junction kept 2 bases outside the gene matches. Germline V gives CDR1 SGHRS, CDR2 YFSETQ. CDR3 size: 14 residues. The CDR3 DNA sequence: TGCGCCAGCAGCTCGGGACAGGGGGCGTACGAGCAGTACTTC. Its protein is CASSSGQGAYEQYF.

This clonotype was picked up many times. The rearrangement uses TRBV12-3 or TRBV12-4 and TRBJ2-3; 11 bases align to TRBD2. V lost 2 bases, J lost 2 bases, and 3 bases stayed unmatched. The CDR3 is 16 amino acids. The CDR3 DNA reads TGTGCCAGCAGTTTATTAGCGGGGGGGTTCACAGATACGCAGTATTTT. It translates to CASSLLAGGFTDTQYF.

The chain couples TRBV19 to TRBJ2-2, with 9 nucleotides matching TRBD2. Per germline, CDR1 LNHDA and CDR2 SQIVND (reference sequence). With V trimmed by 4 bases and J by 7 bases, 25 bases remained unmatched. This CDR3 contains 21 residues. The CDR3 reads CASSTGGAGGPFEPQYGELFF. The CDR3 DNA reads TGTGCCAGTAGTACGGGGGGCGCGGGAGGGCCCTTCGAACCCCAGTACGGGGAGCTGTTTTTT.

This clonotype was counted ten times or more. The V call is TRBV20-1, the J call TRBJ1-5, with 9 bases aligning to TRBD1. V lost 6 bases and J lost 1; bases outside the gene matches: 4. The CDR3 has 14 amino acids. Germline CDR1 DFQATT, CDR2 SNEGSKA (reference sequence). This chain's CDR3 is CSARDRDSNQPQHF. The CDR3 nucleotides read TGCAGTGCGAGGGACAGGGACAGCAATCAGCCCCAGCATTTT.